One sample yielded the 29 T cell receptor beta chains listed below, sequenced in a study of T cell responses to AZD1222 COVID-19 vaccine (dated by TCRdb to the early 2020s). Library method: the immunoSEQ multiplex PCR assay. The clones in this table, taken by TCRdb from immuneACCESS, are in-frame only. Not every clone is retained; where verified, under half of the shortfall comes from an unresolved V gene, and the cause of the rest is unknown. The sample has roughly 89,000 clones on record, roughly 90% of them singletons. The ten largest clones capture roughly 5.1% of the sample. According to the study, the label for this sample's time point signals: baseline before first vaccination. The treatment or condition label corresponds to: meningococcal conjugate vaccine given as trial control. The sample here was peripheral blood, taken on day 0 of MenACWY control vaccination. Receptor source: an adult in good health.

The V call is TRBV28, the J call TRBJ2-7; D might be TRBD1 (6 bases). Trimming pared 3 bases from V and 5 bases from J, leaving 14 bases between. In germline, CDR1 is MDHEN, CDR2 SYDVKM. The CDR3 is 14 amino acids. This chain's CDR3 is CASSFGQGNHEQYF. The CDR3 nucleotides are TGTGCCAGCAGTTTCGGGCAGGGGAACCACGAGCAGTACTTC.

The V gene is TRBV28, the J gene TRBJ2-7; D is ambiguous. CDR3 size: 12 residues. V was clipped by 3 bases and J by 8 bases, with 11 bases between them. The germline gives CDR1 MDHEN, CDR2 SYDVKM. The CDR3, as DNA: TGTGCCAGCAGTTTGGATTACGTTCAGCAGTACTTC. This translates into CASSLDYVQQYF.

The gene calls are TRBV6-1 and TRBJ2-5, with TRBD2 as a possible D gene (5 bases). The ends were cut back, 5 bases at V and 3 bases at J, with 10 bases in the middle. Germline V gene lookup returns CDR1 MNHNS and CDR2 SASEGT. The CDR3 contains 13 residues. CDR3: CASSYVREETQYF. CDR3 bases: TGTGCCAGCAGTTATGTGAGGGAAGAGACCCAGTACTTC.

The chain links TRBV28 to TRBJ2-7; 7 positions agree with TRBD1. V lost 2 bases and J lost 2; bases outside the gene matches: 9. The CDR3 runs 16 residues. CDR1 is MDHEN, CDR2 SYDVKM, per germline. The CDR3 coding sequence is TGTGCCAGCAGTTTAGTAGGGGCAGGGGGAACCTACGAGCAGTACTTC. Translating it yields CASSLVGAGGTYEQYF.

The V gene is TRBV7-2, the J gene TRBJ2-1; TRBD2 agrees at 14 bases. Germline assignment: CDR1 SGHTA and CDR2 FQGNSA. The CDR3 length is 16 residues. V lost 1 base and J lost 10; bases outside the gene matches: 6. The CDR3 loop reads CASSLVRLAGGPEQFF. The CDR3 region has the DNA TGTGCCAGCAGCTTAGTAAGACTAGCGGGAGGGCCGGAGCAGTTCTTC.

The V call is TRBV5-5, the J call TRBJ1-5; D is possibly TRBD1 (5 bases). Germline values: CDR1 SGHKS, CDR2 YYEKEE (reference sequence). Trimming stripped 2 bases from V and 7 bases from J, with 13 bases between. The CDR3 has 14 amino acids. The CDR3 bases are TGTGCCAGCAGCTTCATCCAGGGTTTACAGCCCCAGCATTTT. This translates into CASSFIQGLQPQHF.

In DNA, the CDR3 is TGTGCCAGCAGCCACCCTAGCGCGGTCACAGATACGCAGTATTTT. Amino acids: CASSHPSAVTDTQYF. The chain recombines TRBV9 with TRBJ2-3, with D possibly being TRBD2 (6 bases). V shed 4 bases and J shed 2 bases, with 14 bases lying between them. This CDR3 is built from 15 residues. Germline assignment: CDR1 SGDLS and CDR2 YYNGEE.

This clone was recorded once. The V and J genes are TRBV11-3 and TRBJ2-1, with D tentatively TRBD1 (5 bases). The CDR3 sequence is 15 residues long. Per germline, CDR1 SGHNT and CDR2 YENEEA. Trimming took 5 bases from V and 0 from J, leaving 11 bases between them. The CDR3 DNA reads TGTGCCAGCAGCAAAGACCAGGGCTCCTACAATGAGCAGTTCTTC. It encodes CASSKDQGSYNEQFF.

The chain has TRBV18 and TRBJ2-7; 8 positions agree with TRBD2. Germline-derived CDR1 and CDR2 are KGHSH and LQKENI. CDR3 length equals 13 residues. Losses at the gene ends were 8 bases for V and 3 bases for J; bases not matched to a gene: 6. The CDR3 region is CASHTSGSYEQYF. CDR3 bases: TGTGCCAGCCATACAAGCGGGAGCTACGAGCAGTACTTC. Looking up the rest from reference TRBV18 and TRBJ2-7 gives the full variable domain: NAGVMQNPRHLVRRRGQEARLRCSPMKGHSHVYWYRQLPEEGLKFMVYLQKENIIDESGMPKERFSAEFPKEGPSILRIQQVVRGDSAAYFCASHTSGSYEQYFGPGTRLTVT.

The chain carries TRBV6-2 or TRBV6-3 and TRBJ2-2, with 7 bases fitting TRBD2. The germline gives CDR1 MNHEY, CDR2 SVGEGT. The V and J ends lost 4 bases and 5 bases, in that order; junction bases with no gene match: 4. The CDR3 totals 14 residues. The CDR3 sequence: CASSWGAGTGELFF. DNA for the CDR3: TGTGCCAGCAGTTGGGGAGCGGGGACCGGGGAGCTGTTTTTT.

V usage is TRBV5-4 and J usage is TRBJ2-7, with D perhaps matching TRBD2 (6 bases). CDR3 size: 15 residues. Germline assignment: CDR1 SGHNT and CDR2 YYREEE (reference sequence). V gave up 1 base and J gave up 3 bases, with 14 bases separating them. The CDR3 coding sequence is TGTGCCAGCAGCTTGTACGGGGGTTCTATCTACGAGCAGTACTTC. Its protein product is CASSLYGGSIYEQYF.

The chain couples TRBV19 to TRBJ2-2; 7 bases map to TRBD1. V shed 7 bases and J 3 bases; nucleotides not matched to a gene: 8. The germline V gene has CDR1 LNHDA and CDR2 SQIVND (reference sequence). The CDR3 consists of 15 residues. The CDR3 DNA reads as TGTGCCAGTACAGGCAGGGGGTCATACACCGGGGAGCTGTTTTTT. Protein: CASTGRGSYTGELFF.

The V call is TRBV18, the J call TRBJ2-2; no clear D. Germline V CDR1 and CDR2: KGHSH, LQKENI. V was cut by 3 bases and J by 6 bases, with 5 bases left in between. This CDR3 has 12 residues. CDR3 coding DNA: TGTGCCAGCTCACCCCCTTCCGGGGAGCTGTTTTTT. It yields the protein CASSPPSGELFF.

This chain connects TRBV28 to TRBJ2-7; unclear D gene. In germline, CDR1 is MDHEN, CDR2 SYDVKM. The CDR3 is 14 residues long. Trimming pared 9 bases from V and 2 bases from J, leaving 17 bases between. DNA of the CDR3: TGTGCCAGTAAAAGTGCCGGGCTTGCCTACGAGCAGTACTTC. It encodes CASKSAGLAYEQYF.

The gene calls are TRBV20-1 and TRBJ2-1; 8 nucleotides align to TRBD1. This CDR3 comprises 15 residues. Germline trimming cut 3 bases from V and 8 bases from J; bases unmatched to any gene: 12. Germline assignment: CDR1 DFQATT and CDR2 SNEGSKA (reference sequence). This CDR3 reads CSASSPGTGLDEQFF. The CDR3 region has the DNA TGCAGTGCTAGTAGCCCGGGGACAGGATTGGATGAGCAGTTCTTC.

The genes are TRBV19 and TRBJ2-3, with D possibly matching TRBD1 (6 bases). This CDR3 comprises 13 residues. The V end lost 3 bases, the J end lost 4 bases, and 8 bases lay between the germline ends. Germline loops: CDR1 LNHDA, CDR2 SQIVND (reference sequence). CDR3 nucleotides: TGTGCCAGTAGTATTGAGGGGGCAGATACGCAGTATTTT. This encodes CASSIEGADTQYF.

This clone has just one count. The V gene is TRBV7-9, the J gene TRBJ2-7; D gene uncertain. The germline V gene has CDR1 SEHNR and CDR2 FQNEAQ (reference sequence). The CDR3 covers 14 residues. Trimming shortened V by 4 bases and J by 2 bases, and 12 bases separated the two germline ends. The CDR3 sequence: CASSYREDPYEQYF. CDR3 nucleotide sequence: TGTGCCAGCAGCTACAGAGAGGATCCCTACGAGCAGTACTTC.

J is TRBJ1-4 and V is TRBV2; no reliable D call. This CDR3 spans 15 amino acids. From germline, CDR1 is SNHLY and CDR2 FYNNEI. V lost 4 bases and J 7 bases, leaving 16 bases between the germline ends. CDR3 in amino acids: CASSVREGVVEKLFF. The CDR3 coding sequence is TGTGCCAGCAGTGTAAGGGAGGGAGTGGTTGAAAAACTGTTTTTT.

The chain is built from TRBV3-1 (or the pseudogene TRBV3-2) and TRBJ1-4; 7 positions agree with TRBD1. The CDR3 has 15 residues. J gave up 7 bases and V 4 bases, and 9 bases lay outside the gene matches. Germline CDR1 and CDR2: LGHDT and YNNKEL (reference sequence). CDR3 residues: CASSPPRQGVEKLFF. The CDR3 DNA reads as TGTGCCAGCAGCCCCCCCCGTCAGGGGGTTGAAAAACTGTTTTTT.

The chain uses TRBV27 and TRBJ1-2; 7 bases are shared with TRBD1. The CDR3 totals 15 residues. Germline V gene lookup returns CDR1 MNHEY and CDR2 SMNVEV (reference sequence). Trimming cost V 5 bases and J 7 bases; bases outside gene matches: 13. The CDR3, as DNA: TGTGCCAGCAGTCCCACTGTGGACAGGAGGGGTGGCTACACCTTC. It translates to CASSPTVDRRGGYTF.

The V gene is TRBV12-3 or TRBV12-4, the J gene TRBJ1-1, with no clear D. The CDR3 contains 11 residues. Trimming removed 3 bases at V and 5 bases at J, with 4 bases between. This chain's CDR3 is CASSFGTEAFF. In DNA, the CDR3 is TGTGCCAGCAGTTTTGGGACTGAAGCTTTCTTT.

The V and J genes are TRBV12-3 or TRBV12-4 and TRBJ2-1; D call uncertain. V was pared by 3 bases and J by 7 bases, with 7 bases between. The CDR3 runs to 12 residues. CDR3 amino acids: CASSFLGNEQFF. The CDR3 DNA sequence: TGTGCCAGCAGTTTCTTGGGGAATGAGCAGTTCTTC.

The chain employs TRBV6-2 or TRBV6-3 and TRBJ2-7; D is ambiguous. Per germline, CDR1 MNHEY and CDR2 SVGEGT. The V gene lost 2 bases and the J gene lost 7 bases, with 15 bases spanning the gap. The CDR3 has 14 amino acids. In DNA form, the CDR3 reads TGTGCCAGCAGTTACGCCCCGAGGTTCGGGGAGCAGTACTTC. Translating gives CASSYAPRFGEQYF.

The CDR3 spells CASSTSNSYNEQFF. The CDR3 nucleotides are TGTGCCAGTAGTACTAGCAACTCCTACAATGAGCAGTTCTTC. This sequence joins TRBV19 and TRBJ2-1; a possible D gene is TRBD2 (5 bases). Germline V gives CDR1 LNHDA, CDR2 SQIVND (reference sequence). The germline V and J ends were trimmed by 4 bases and 0 bases, with 7 bases remaining between them. The CDR3 covers 14 residues.

V and J are TRBV5-1 and TRBJ1-2; D unclear. The V and J ends lost 5 bases and 4 bases respectively, with 15 bases between them. The CDR3 is 14 residues long. From germline, CDR1 is SGHRS and CDR2 YFSETQ. The CDR3, as DNA: TGCGCCAGCAGTACCGTTCCGGAGTTCTATGGCTACACCTTC. It is translated as CASSTVPEFYGYTF.

This chain uses TRBV5-1 with TRBJ1-5; D remains unclear. From germline, CDR1 is SGHRS and CDR2 YFSETQ. The CDR3 runs to 15 residues. Deletions cut 0 bases from V and 0 bases from J, with 7 bases between. The CDR3 spells CASSLDPSSNQPQHF. DNA for the CDR3: TGCGCCAGCAGCTTGGACCCGAGTAGCAATCAGCCCCAGCATTTT.

This clone was seen just once. The chain has TRBV11-2 and TRBJ2-7; 8 bases match TRBD2. This CDR3 is built from 15 residues. The V segment lost 1 base and the J segment 0 bases; nucleotides outside the gene matches: 2. The germline V gene encodes CDR1 SGHAT and CDR2 FQNNGV. The DNA of the CDR3 is TGTGCCAGCAGCTTAGGTAGCGGGACCTCCTACGAGCAGTACTTC. Amino acids: CASSLGSGTSYEQYF.

The chain has TRBV7-8 and TRBJ1-1; the D is unclear. The CDR3 sequence is 14 residues long. CDR1 is SGHVS, CDR2 FQNEAQ, per germline. V was pared by 1 base and J by 2 bases, with 8 bases between. CDR3 DNA sequence: TGTGCCAGCAGCTTAGTCAGAATCAACACTGAAGCTTTCTTT. Amino acid sequence: CASSLVRINTEAFF. Full variable domain (missing parts from reference TRBV7-8 and TRBJ1-1): GAGVSQSPRYKVAKRGQDVALRCDPISGHVSLFWYQQALGQGPEFLTYFQNEAQLDKSGLPSDRFFAERPEGSVSTLKIQRTQQEDSAVYLCASSLVRINTEAFFGQGTRLTVV.

The chain carries TRBV25-1 and TRBJ1-1, with 7 bases aligning to TRBD1. The germline V gene encodes CDR1 MGHDK and CDR2 SYGVNS. The junction had 6 bases not matched to a gene; V was cut back by 6 bases and J by 11 bases. The CDR3 is 11 amino acids. The CDR3 nucleotides are TGTGCCAGCAGACAAACAGGGGCGGCTTTCTTT. Translating it yields CASRQTGAAFF.